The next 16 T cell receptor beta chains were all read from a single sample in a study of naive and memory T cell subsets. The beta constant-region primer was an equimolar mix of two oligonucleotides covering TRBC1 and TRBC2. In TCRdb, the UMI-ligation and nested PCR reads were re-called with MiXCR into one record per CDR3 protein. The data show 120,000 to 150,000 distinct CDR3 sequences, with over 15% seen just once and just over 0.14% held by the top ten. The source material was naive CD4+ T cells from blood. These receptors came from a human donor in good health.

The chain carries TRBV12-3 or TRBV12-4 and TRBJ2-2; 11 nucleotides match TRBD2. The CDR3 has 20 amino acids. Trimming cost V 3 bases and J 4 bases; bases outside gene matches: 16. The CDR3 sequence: CASSLDRGRLAGTVTGELFF. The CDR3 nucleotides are TGTGCCAGCAGTTTGGACCGTGGGAGACTAGCGGGAACGGTCACCGGGGAGCTGTTTTTT.

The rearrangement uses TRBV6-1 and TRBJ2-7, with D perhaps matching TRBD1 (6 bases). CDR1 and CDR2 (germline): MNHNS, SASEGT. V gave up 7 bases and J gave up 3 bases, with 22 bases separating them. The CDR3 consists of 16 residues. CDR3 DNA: TGTGCCAGCACCTACCGTCGGGACATCGCGGGCTACGAGCAGTACTTC. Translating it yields CASTYRRDIAGYEQYF.

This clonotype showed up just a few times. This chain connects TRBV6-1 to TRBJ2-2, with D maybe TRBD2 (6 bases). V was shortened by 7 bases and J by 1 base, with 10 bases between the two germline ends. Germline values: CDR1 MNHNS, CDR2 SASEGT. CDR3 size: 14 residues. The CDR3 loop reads CASTRGGNTGELFF. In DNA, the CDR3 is TGTGCCAGCACCCGGGGAGGGAACACCGGGGAGCTGTTTTTT.

DNA for the CDR3: TGTGCCAGCAGCGCACAGGGTCGTCACCGGGGTTCTCAAGAGACCCAGTACTTC. Its protein product is CASSAQGRHRGSQETQYF. J is TRBJ2-5 and V is TRBV7-3; D is possibly TRBD1 (6 bases). Germline values: CDR1 SGHTA, CDR2 FQGTGA. The V end lost 5 bases, the J end lost 2 bases, and 24 bases lay between the germline ends. CDR3 length equals 18 residues.

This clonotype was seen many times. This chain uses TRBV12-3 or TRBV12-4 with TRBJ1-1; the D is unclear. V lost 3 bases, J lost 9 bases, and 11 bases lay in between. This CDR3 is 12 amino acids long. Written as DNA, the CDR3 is TGTGCCAGCAGTTTTCCAGGTACCCAAGCTTTCTTT. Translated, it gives CASSFPGTQAFF.

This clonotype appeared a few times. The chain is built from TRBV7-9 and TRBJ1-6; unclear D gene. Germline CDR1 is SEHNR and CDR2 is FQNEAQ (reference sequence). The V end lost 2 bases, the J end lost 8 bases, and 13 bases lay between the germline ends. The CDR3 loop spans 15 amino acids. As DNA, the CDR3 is TGTGCCAGCAGCTTATTGTCCCGATCGGATTCACCCCTCCACTTT. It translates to CASSLLSRSDSPLHF.

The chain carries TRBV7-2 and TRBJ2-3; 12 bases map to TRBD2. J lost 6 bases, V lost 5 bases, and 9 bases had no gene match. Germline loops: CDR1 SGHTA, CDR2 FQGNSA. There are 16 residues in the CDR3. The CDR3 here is CASSELAGGMVDTQYF. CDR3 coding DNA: TGTGCCAGCAGCGAGCTAGCGGGAGGGATGGTGGATACGCAGTATTTT.

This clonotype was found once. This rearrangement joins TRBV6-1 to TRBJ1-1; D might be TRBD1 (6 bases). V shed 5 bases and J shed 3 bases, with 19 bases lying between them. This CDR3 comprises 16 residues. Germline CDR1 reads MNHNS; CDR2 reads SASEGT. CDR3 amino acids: CASSPRTGKGDTEAFF. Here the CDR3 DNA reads TGTGCCAGCAGTCCTCGCACTGGGAAGGGGGACACTGAAGCTTTCTTT.

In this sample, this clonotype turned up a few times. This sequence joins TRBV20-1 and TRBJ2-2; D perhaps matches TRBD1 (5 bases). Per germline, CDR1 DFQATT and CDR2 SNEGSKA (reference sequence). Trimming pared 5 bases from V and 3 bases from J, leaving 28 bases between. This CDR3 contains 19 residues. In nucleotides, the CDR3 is TGCAGTGCTGGAACTCACCTTGGAGAATGGGGCCGCGACACCGGGGAGCTGTTTTTT. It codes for CSAGTHLGEWGRDTGELFF.

CDR3 residues: CASSFQVANYGYTF. CDR3 nucleotide sequence: TGTGCCAGCAGTTTTCAGGTAGCTAACTATGGCTACACCTTC. The chain employs TRBV12-3 or TRBV12-4 and TRBJ1-2; D uncertain. This CDR3 spans 14 amino acids. V lost 3 bases and J lost 0, with 8 bases in between.

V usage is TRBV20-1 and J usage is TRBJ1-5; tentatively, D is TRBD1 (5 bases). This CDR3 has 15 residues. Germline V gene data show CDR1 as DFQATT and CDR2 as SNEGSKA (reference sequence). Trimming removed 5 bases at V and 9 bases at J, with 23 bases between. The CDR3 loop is CSARKGDRALGPQHF. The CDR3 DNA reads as TGCAGTGCTCGCAAAGGGGACCGGGCTTTAGGGCCCCAGCATTTT.

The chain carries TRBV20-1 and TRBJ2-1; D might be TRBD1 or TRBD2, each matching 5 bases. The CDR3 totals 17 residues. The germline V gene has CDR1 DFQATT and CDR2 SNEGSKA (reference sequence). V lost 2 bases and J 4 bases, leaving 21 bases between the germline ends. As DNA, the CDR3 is TGCAGTGCTAGACCGAGACAGTTGAGGGCTTCTTACAATGAGCAGTTCTTC. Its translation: CSARPRQLRASYNEQFF.

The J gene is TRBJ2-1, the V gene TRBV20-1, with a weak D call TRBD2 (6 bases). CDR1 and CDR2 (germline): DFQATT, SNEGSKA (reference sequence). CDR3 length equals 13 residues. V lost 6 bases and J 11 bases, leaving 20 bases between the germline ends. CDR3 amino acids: CSAGGTPSAKQFF. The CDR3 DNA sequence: TGCAGTGCGGGTGGGACTCCCAGCGCGAAGCAGTTCTTC.

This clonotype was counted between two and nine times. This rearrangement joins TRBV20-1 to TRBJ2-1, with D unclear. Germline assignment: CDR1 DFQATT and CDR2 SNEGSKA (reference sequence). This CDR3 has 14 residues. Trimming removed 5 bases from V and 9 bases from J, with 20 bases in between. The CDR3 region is CSAAMAAWVSEQFF. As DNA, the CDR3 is TGCAGTGCTGCGATGGCGGCATGGGTATCTGAGCAGTTCTTC.

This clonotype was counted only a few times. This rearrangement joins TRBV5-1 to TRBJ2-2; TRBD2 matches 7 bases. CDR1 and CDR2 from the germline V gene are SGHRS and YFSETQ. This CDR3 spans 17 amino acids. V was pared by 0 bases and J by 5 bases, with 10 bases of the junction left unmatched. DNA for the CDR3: TGCGCCAGCAGCTTGGCCCTTTTGAGGGAGGGGACCGGGGAGCTGTTTTTT. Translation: CASSLALLREGTGELFF.

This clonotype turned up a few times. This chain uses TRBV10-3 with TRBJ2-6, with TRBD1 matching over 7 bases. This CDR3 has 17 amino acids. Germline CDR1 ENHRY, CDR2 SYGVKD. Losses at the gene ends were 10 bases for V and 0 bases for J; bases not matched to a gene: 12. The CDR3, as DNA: TGTGCCACCCCTAAGACAGGGAGTGGCTCTGGGGCCAACGTCCTGACTTTC. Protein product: CATPKTGSGSGANVLTF.